This section outlines one T cell receptor beta chain sequence together with its context. These data come from a study of blood T cell repertoires in COVID-19. Study-level background: The origin of the acute and convalescent COVID-19 samples was the United States, Italy and Spain. Sources were T cells, B-cell-depleted T cells, or PBMCs; the material itself was cDNA or gDNA.

Seattle-derived patients entered the study during active infection and were followed longitudinally. As originally analysed: How many nucleated cells were present was estimated from reference gene primer amplification. Assay used: immunoSEQ multiplex PCR; TCRdb lists only in-frame clones, some missing. That table furnishes V, J and clone size, whereas the DNA furnished D and trimming. The profile shows more than 100,000 clones, around 90% of them singletons. The CDR3 totals 16 residues. J lost 2 bases, V lost 3 bases, and 7 bases had no gene match. V gene TRBV23-1 combines with J gene TRBJ2-7; 10 nucleotides agree with TRBD1. TRBV23-1 is filed as an ORF, its function uncertain. The sequence was collected from an older woman with COVID-19, enrolled during active disease. The specimen was peripheral blood. In DNA, the CDR3 is TGCGCCAGCAGTCACCCACCGGGGACAGGGGCCTACGAGCAGTACTTC. It specifies CASSHPPGTGAYEQYF.